Listed below are T cell receptor beta chains from one sample, sequenced in a study of HIV-infected patients and healthy controls. TCRdb reprocessed the 5' RACE reads with MiXCR, giving one entry per CDR3 protein. The profile shows approximately 7,600 distinct CDR3 sequences, over 8% of them singletons. This sample comprised blood, obtained before antiretroviral therapy. The origin of the receptors is an adult with HIV infection. The CDR3 runs from the conserved cysteine through the conserved F or W. Each record gives: D gene, V gene, clone size, J gene, CDR3 DNA, CDR3 protein. A D gene is named only where the DNA matches it firmly. Part of the rows lack a size; the others show once, few, many or a class for expanded clones.

D gene: -; V gene: TRBV10-3; clone size: few; J gene: TRBJ2-7; CDR3 DNA: TGTGCCATCAGTGAGTCGGGGGGGCGCTACGAGCAGTACTTC; CDR3 protein: CAISESGGRYEQYF
D gene: -; V gene: TRBV6-6; clone size: many; J gene: TRBJ1-3; CDR3 DNA: TGTGCCAGCAGTGGGAACTCTGGAAACACCATATATTTT; CDR3 protein: CASSGNSGNTIYF
D gene: -; V gene: TRBV12-3/TRBV12-4; clone size: many; J gene: TRBJ1-1; CDR3 DNA: TGTGCCAGCAGTCTAGGCAGCTTGAACACTGAAGCTTTCTTT; CDR3 protein: CASSLGSLNTEAFF
D gene: -; V gene: TRBV7-9; clone size: -; J gene: TRBJ2-5; CDR3 DNA: TGTGCCAGCAGCATTGAAGAGACCCAGTACTTC; CDR3 protein: CASSIEETQYF
D gene: -; V gene: TRBV10-2; clone size: few; J gene: TRBJ1-4; CDR3 DNA: TGCGCCAGCAACCACCAGGGACCTAATGAAAAACTGTTTTTT; CDR3 protein: CASNHQGPNEKLFF
D gene: -; V gene: TRBV3-1; clone size: many; J gene: TRBJ1-2; CDR3 DNA: TGTGCCAGCAGACAGGCGGAGGGCCGCTACACCTTC; CDR3 protein: CASRQAEGRYTF
D gene: -; V gene: TRBV7-2; clone size: few; J gene: TRBJ1-4; CDR3 DNA: TGTGCCAGCACGTCCGGGTCCGTGAATGAAAAACTGTTTTTT; CDR3 protein: CASTSGSVNEKLFF
D gene: TRBD1; V gene: TRBV18; clone size: many; J gene: TRBJ2-1; CDR3 DNA: TGTGCCAGCTCATCAGCCGGGACAGCTCGACCAAATGAGCAGTTCTTC; CDR3 protein: CASSSAGTARPNEQFF
D gene: TRBD2; V gene: TRBV27; clone size: many; J gene: TRBJ2-4; CDR3 DNA: TGTGCCAGCAGAGGACTAGCTAACATTCAGTACTTC; CDR3 protein: CASRGLANIQYF
D gene: -; V gene: TRBV10-3; clone size: many; J gene: TRBJ1-5; CDR3 DNA: TGTGCCATCAGTGAGTCGCAGGGTGGGAATCAGCCCCAGCATTTT; CDR3 protein: CAISESQGGNQPQHF